Below are 18 T cell receptor beta chains sequenced from a single sample in a study of PD-1 blockade in classical Hodgkin lymphoma. Here immunoSEQ multiplex PCR was the method, and the copy in TCRdb shows in-frame clones only, minus some. The table has 15,000 or so clones, approximately 64% seen once; the top ten hold around 8.3%. All patients experienced relapse after autologous stem cell transplantation, and brentuximab vedotin exposure was variable. Here the sequenced sample was peripheral blood mononuclear cells (PBMCs), taken before the second cycle of nivolumab. The receptors were gathered from a human donor with classical Hodgkin lymphoma.

The chain recombines TRBV9 with TRBJ2-5; no reliable D call. Between the trimmed V and J ends, which lost 4 bases and 5 bases, there was a span of 21 bases. There are 16 residues in the CDR3. Germline CDR1 and CDR2: SGDLS and YYNGEE. CDR3 bases: TGTGCCAGCAGCTCAGACTCCGACGTAATGGTCGAGACCCAGTACTTC. The encoded protein is CASSSDSDVMVETQYF. Looking up the rest from reference TRBV9 and TRBJ2-5 gives the full variable domain: DSGVTQTPKHLITATGQRVTLRCSPRSGDLSVYWYQQSLDQGLQFLIQYYNGEERAKGNILERFSAQQFPDLHSELNLSSLELGDSALYFCASSSDSDVMVETQYFGPGTRLLVL.

This clone was picked up a small number of times. The chain links TRBV11-2 to TRBJ1-1, with D possibly matching TRBD1 (6 bases). Deletions cut 6 bases from V and 3 bases from J, with 17 bases between. The CDR3 length is 15 residues. Germline V gene data show CDR1 as SGHAT and CDR2 as FQNNGV. In DNA, the CDR3 is TGTGCCAGCAGTCATCCGCTCACAGGGCACACTGAAGCTTTCTTT. Protein product: CASSHPLTGHTEAFF.

CDR3 sequence reads: CASSDRLGSQTPGELFF. The CDR3 DNA reads TGCGCCAGCAGTGATCGTTTGGGTAGCCAAACTCCCGGGGAGCTGTTTTTT. This sequence joins TRBV10-2 and TRBJ2-2; D gene uncertain. Germline lookup yields CDR1 WSHSY and CDR2 SAAADI. CDR3 length equals 17 residues. V lost 3 bases and J 6 bases, leaving 20 bases between the germline ends.

The genes are TRBV29-1 and TRBJ1-4, with D possibly TRBD1 on 5 matching bases. The CDR3 runs 13 residues. In germline, CDR1 is SQVTM, CDR2 ANQGSEA. Trimming pared 2 bases from V and 8 bases from J, leaving 12 bases between. The CDR3 sequence: CSVERLRGEKLFF. The CDR3 DNA reads TGCAGCGTTGAAAGACTCCGGGGGGAAAAACTGTTTTTT.

This clone was found a few times. This sequence joins TRBV6-5 and TRBJ2-7, with a possible D match to TRBD1 (5 bases). Germline lookup yields CDR1 MNHEY and CDR2 SVGAGI. There are 13 residues in the CDR3. V was clipped by 8 bases and J by 2 bases, with 13 bases between them. CDR3 region: CASGAVAAYEQYF. CDR3 sequence (DNA): TGTGCCAGCGGGGCAGTCGCCGCCTACGAGCAGTACTTC.

V and J are TRBV5-4 and TRBJ2-2; 7 bases line up with TRBD2. The V segment lost 3 bases and the J segment 2 bases; nucleotides outside the gene matches: 4. CDR1 SGHNT and CDR2 YYREEE come from the germline V gene (reference sequence). The CDR3 has 15 residues. The CDR3 bases are TGTGCCAGCAGCTCGGGACTAAGAAACACCGGGGAGCTGTTTTTT. As protein: CASSSGLRNTGELFF.

The chain has TRBV5-1 and TRBJ2-2; TRBD1 aligns across 9 bases. The trim removed 4 bases at V and 2 bases at J, leaving 6 bases unmatched. This CDR3 is 16 amino acids long. Germline CDR1 is SGHRS and CDR2 is YFSETQ. The DNA of the CDR3 is TGCGCCAGCAGCGCCGGACAGGGGCTCAACACCGGGGAGCTGTTTTTT. Translation: CASSAGQGLNTGELFF.

The rearrangement joins TRBV4-1 to TRBJ1-4; the match to TRBD1 covers 9 bases. Per the germline V gene, CDR1 is MGHRA and CDR2 is YSYEKL. CDR3 length equals 17 residues. V was pared by 1 base and J by 8 bases, with 11 bases of the junction left unmatched. The CDR3 DNA sequence: TGCGCCAGCAGCCAAGCGGAACAGGGGGCGCGGAGCGAAAAACTGTTTTTT. Translation: CASSQAEQGARSEKLFF.

This clone is medium-sized (0.01 to 0.1%) by share. The chain joins TRBV27 to TRBJ2-5; tentatively, D is TRBD1 (5 bases). Trimming pared 5 bases from V and 2 bases from J, leaving 15 bases between. The CDR3 has 15 residues. The germline V gene has CDR1 MNHEY and CDR2 SMNVEV (reference sequence). As DNA, the CDR3 is TGTGCCAGCAGTCCGGTGGGGCAGCTACAAGAGACCCAGTACTTC. Protein product: CASSPVGQLQETQYF.

V gene TRBV18 combines with J gene TRBJ2-1; 7 bases are shared with TRBD1. CDR1 is KGHSH, CDR2 LQKENI, per germline. The CDR3 runs 17 residues. The V gene end was trimmed by 3 bases and the J gene end by 2 bases; junction bases not matched to a gene: 10. CDR3 DNA: TGTGCCAGCTCACCTTATGCGACAGGGAAGCCCTACAATGAGCAGTTCTTC. It codes for CASSPYATGKPYNEQFF.

V usage is TRBV19 and J usage is TRBJ2-3; 7 bases map to TRBD1. Losses at the gene ends were 3 bases for V and 6 bases for J; bases not matched to a gene: 3. The CDR3 is made up of 13 amino acids. Germline CDR1 LNHDA, CDR2 SQIVND (reference sequence). The CDR3 DNA reads as TGTGCCAGTAGTATTACAGGGGACGATACGCAGTATTTT. Amino acid sequence: CASSITGDDTQYF.

The chain uses TRBV2 and TRBJ2-1, with 9 bases matching TRBD1. V dropped 6 bases and J dropped 3; count of bases not matched to a gene: 6. The CDR3 extends over 15 amino acids. CDR1 SNHLY and CDR2 FYNNEI come from the germline V gene. This chain's CDR3 is CASRLGTGYYNEQFF. The CDR3 bases are TGTGCCAGCAGACTCGGGACAGGGTACTACAATGAGCAGTTCTTC.

The table lists this clone with a few counts. V gene TRBV19 combines with J gene TRBJ2-1, with a tentative D call TRBD1 (6 bases). Deletions cut 11 bases from V and 9 bases from J, with 17 bases between. Looked up from germline, CDR1 is LNHDA and CDR2 is SQIVND (reference sequence). The CDR3 runs 12 residues. CDR3 DNA: TGTGCCGGCGAGGACGAAGGGGGTGAGCAGTTCTTC. Translation: CAGEDEGGEQFF. The full variable domain, with the rest looked up from reference TRBV19 and TRBJ2-1, is DGGITQSPKYLFRKEGQNVTLSCEQNLNHDAMYWYRQDPGQGLRLIYYSQIVNDFQKGDIAEGYSVSREKKESFPLTVTSAQKNPTAFYLCAGEDEGGEQFFGPGTRLTVL.

The genes are TRBV7-9 and TRBJ2-1; 10 nucleotides align to TRBD2. V shed 5 bases, J shed 10 bases, and the junction held 8 bases outside the gene matches. The germline gives CDR1 SEHNR, CDR2 FQNEAQ (reference sequence). The CDR3 length is 14 residues. The CDR3 loop reads CASSRAGGPAEQFF. DNA of the CDR3: TGTGCCAGCAGCCGAGCGGGAGGGCCGGCCGAGCAGTTCTTC.

The V call is TRBV4-1, the J call TRBJ2-2; D is ambiguous. Germline V gene sequence: CDR1 MGHRA, CDR2 YSYEKL. CDR3 length: 18 amino acids. V gave up 0 bases and J gave up 0 bases, with 14 bases separating them. The CDR3 loop is CASSQDWVSGTNTGELFF. DNA for the CDR3: TGCGCCAGCAGCCAAGACTGGGTTTCAGGAACGAACACCGGGGAGCTGTTTTTT.

V gene TRBV27 combines with J gene TRBJ2-1; D possibly corresponds to TRBD1 (5 bases). In germline, CDR1 is MNHEY, CDR2 SMNVEV (reference sequence). V lost 3 bases and J lost 7, with 10 bases in between. This CDR3 is built from 13 residues. The CDR3 spells CASSFVDRNEQFF. The CDR3 region has the DNA TGTGCCAGCAGTTTCGTCGACAGAAATGAGCAGTTCTTC.

This clone was seen more than once but under ten times. The chain carries TRBV7-8 and TRBJ2-5; D may be TRBD1 or TRBD2 (6 bases each). The CDR3 extends over 16 amino acids. V lost 1 base to trimming and J lost 1 base, with 13 bases between them. Germline CDR1 is SGHVS and CDR2 is FQNEAQ. CDR3 DNA: TGTGCCAGCAGCTTAGTTTGGGGGGCAACCCAAGAGACCCAGTACTTC. Amino acid sequence: CASSLVWGATQETQYF.

The chain couples TRBV28 to TRBJ2-7; TRBD2 agrees at 7 bases. The CDR3 extends over 16 amino acids. The ends lost 4 bases at V and 2 bases at J; junction bases unmatched: 11. Per the germline V gene, CDR1 is MDHEN and CDR2 is SYDVKM. CDR3 coding DNA: TGTGCCAGCAGTTCCGGGGGGAGGGACCTACCCTACGAGCAGTACTTC. It yields the protein CASSSGGRDLPYEQYF.